This T cell receptor beta chain emerged from a study of blood T cell repertoires in COVID-19. The study drew participants aged about 18 to 95 years from roughly 25 US areas. Assay: immunoSEQ multiplex PCR; the TCRdb copy retains only in-frame clones and omits some. The sample yields roughly 200,000 clones, about 82% seen once. V trimming: 6 bases; J trimming: 7 bases; junction bases outside the gene matches: 3. This CDR3 comprises 13 residues. Germline V gives CDR1 MDHEN, CDR2 SYDVKM. This TCR was recovered from a man in his forties or fifties with acute COVID-19. Specimen: PBMCs or T cells enriched from blood (not recorded which). The rearrangement links TRBV28 to TRBJ2-1; the match to TRBD2 covers 10 bases. The CDR3 region has the DNA TGTGCCAGCAGAGCGGGAGGGTCGAATGAGCAGTTCTTC. Its translation is CASRAGGSNEQFF.